These 7 T cell receptor beta chains originate from one sample sequenced in a study of shared clonotypes between healthy human individuals. Libraries were prepared by immunoSEQ multiplex PCR; TCRdb keeps only in-frame clonotypes and omits some of them. The sample consists of about 1.5 million clones, approximately 98% of them appearing once. The sequenced sample was naive CD4+ T cells sorted from blood. Stated subset: CD45RA+ positively selected. The receptors were sampled from a man aged 25 to 45 in good health.

The chain carries TRBV7-8 and TRBJ1-2; tentatively, D is TRBD1 (5 bases). The CDR3 spans 14 residues. Germline values: CDR1 SGHVS, CDR2 FQNEAQ. Trimming took 1 base from V and 6 from J, leaving 12 bases between them. CDR3 sequence (DNA): TGTGCCAGCAGCTTAGAACGGGGGATGGATGGCTACACCTTC. The encoded protein is CASSLERGMDGYTF.

The chain joins TRBV11-2 to TRBJ2-1, with TRBD1 matching over 7 bases. The CDR3 loop spans 17 amino acids. Germline V gives CDR1 SGHAT, CDR2 FQNNGV. V lost 1 base and J lost 5; bases outside the gene matches: 11. CDR3 in amino acids: CASSLGRQGRVHNEQFF. The CDR3 coding sequence is TGTGCCAGCAGCTTAGGCCGACAGGGTCGGGTTCACAATGAGCAGTTCTTC. The full variable domain, completed using reference TRBV11-2 and TRBJ2-1, is EAGVAQSPRYKIIEKRQSVAFWCNPISGHATLYWYQQILGQGPKLLIQFQNNGVVDDSQLPKDRFSAERLKGVDSTLKIQPAKLEDSAVYLCASSLGRQGRVHNEQFFGPGTRLTVL.

Note on this clone: The junction and the germline gene differ at one end; a read error may be behind it. The V gene is TRBV5-6, the J gene TRBJ1-3; TRBD1 might be the D (5 bases). Germline CDR1 and CDR2: SGHDT and YYEEEE. CDR3 length: 14 residues. CDR3 sequence: CASTLGGFENTIYF. The CDR3 DNA reads as TGTGCCAGCACCTTGGGGGGATTCGAAAACACCATATATTTT.

The chain employs TRBV2 and TRBJ2-1; 9 nucleotides match TRBD1. This CDR3 comprises 14 residues. Germline V lookup: CDR1 SNHLY, CDR2 FYNNEI. Trimming took 9 bases from V and 5 from J; bases not matched to a gene: 8. The CDR3 protein is CASNDRGRNNEQFF. The CDR3 nucleotides read TGTGCCAGTAATGACAGGGGGAGGAACAATGAGCAGTTCTTC. Together with reference TRBV2 and TRBJ2-1, the CDR3 gives the full variable domain: EPEVTQTPSHQVTQMGQEVILRCVPISNHLYFYWYRQILGQKVEFLVSFYNNEISEKSEIFDDQFSVERPDGSNFTLKIRSTKLEDSAMYFCASNDRGRNNEQFFGPGTRLTVL.

J is TRBJ1-4 and V is TRBV2; possibly TRBD1 for D (6 bases). V lost 4 bases and J 0 bases, leaving 9 bases between the germline ends. The CDR3 has 15 amino acids. The V gene's germline CDR1 is SNHLY and CDR2 FYNNEI. The CDR3 protein is CASSGTAATNEKLFF. CDR3 sequence (DNA): TGTGCCAGCAGTGGGACAGCTGCAACTAATGAAAAACTGTTTTTT. Complete variable domain (other parts from reference TRBV2 and TRBJ1-4): EPEVTQTPSHQVTQMGQEVILRCVPISNHLYFYWYRQILGQKVEFLVSFYNNEISEKSEIFDDQFSVERPDGSNFTLKIRSTKLEDSAMYFCASSGTAATNEKLFFGSGTQLSVL.

For this clone: This CDR3 is also generated by other DNA sequences in the sample. This chain uses TRBV9 with TRBJ2-2; D not certain. Trimming took off 2 bases at V and 5 bases at J, with 4 bases between the two ends. Germline V lookup: CDR1 SGDLS, CDR2 YYNGEE. This CDR3 has 12 residues. In DNA form, the CDR3 reads TGTGCCAGCAGCGTCTCGACCGGGGAGCTGTTTTTT. This translates into CASSVSTGELFF.

The chain is built from TRBV30 and TRBJ1-1; D uncertain. Germline V gives CDR1 GTSNPN, CDR2 SVGIG (reference sequence). Trimming shortened V by 0 bases and J by 0 bases, and 5 bases separated the two germline ends. The CDR3 extends over 13 amino acids. The CDR3 loop reads CAWSVQLNTEAFF. The CDR3, as DNA: TGTGCCTGGAGTGTGCAGCTGAACACTGAAGCTTTCTTT.